Below, 5 T cell receptor beta chains from the same sample are listed, as sequenced in a study of cytomegalovirus exposure and HLA in healthy donors. The method was immunoSEQ multiplex PCR; TCRdb's version includes in-frame clones alone and lacks a portion of them. The table lists some 110,000 clones, less than 90% of them singletons, with nearly 4.5% in the top ten. Sequencing was performed on PBMCs. Receptor source: a young man in good health and CMV-seropositive.

The chain recombines TRBV5-4 with TRBJ1-3; D might be TRBD1 (6 bases). The germline V gene encodes CDR1 SGHNT and CDR2 YYREEE (reference sequence). Trimming took 4 bases from V and 0 from J, leaving 11 bases between them. This CDR3 is 15 amino acids long. The chain's CDR3 is CASSVQGTSGNTIYF. The CDR3 DNA is TGTGCCAGCAGCGTTCAGGGGACCTCTGGAAACACCATATATTTT.

The sample holds one count of this clone. V is TRBV7-2 and J is TRBJ2-7; maybe TRBD1 (6 bases). The CDR3 has 16 residues. Germline CDR1 and CDR2: SGHTA and FQGNSA. Trimming shortened V by 1 base and J by 4 bases, and 17 bases separated the two germline ends. The CDR3 region has the DNA TGTGCCAGCAGCTTAGGAGCCGGGACACCTACGTACGAGCAGTACTTC. Translation gives CASSLGAGTPTYEQYF.

The genes are TRBV27 and TRBJ1-6, with 8 bases that match TRBD1. V shed 2 bases and J 7 bases; nucleotides not matched to a gene: 1. Looked up from germline, CDR1 is MNHEY and CDR2 is SMNVEV (reference sequence). This CDR3 has 14 residues. In nucleotides, the CDR3 is TGTGCCAGCAGTTTACGACAGGGGAATTCACCCCTCCACTTT. This encodes CASSLRQGNSPLHF.

The V call is TRBV11-2, the J call TRBJ1-1; 7 nucleotides line up with TRBD1. Trimming cost V 5 bases and J 4 bases; bases outside gene matches: 13. Germline CDR1 and CDR2: SGHAT and FQNNGV. This CDR3 is built from 16 residues. In DNA form, the CDR3 reads TGTGCCAGCAGCGTCGACAGGGTGATGATGGGCACTGAAGCTTTCTTT. It translates to CASSVDRVMMGTEAFF.

This sequence joins TRBV4-1 and TRBJ2-1, with TRBD2 identical over 7 bases. Germline-derived CDR1 and CDR2 are MGHRA and YSYEKL. CDR3 size: 16 residues. V gave up 1 base and J gave up 4 bases; unmatched junction bases: 7. CDR3 bases: TGCGCCAGCAGCCAAGCGAGGTCGGGGGGTTACAATGAGCAGTTCTTC. Amino acid sequence: CASSQARSGGYNEQFF.